This TCR beta chain originates from a study of T cell responses to AZD1222 COVID-19 vaccine (dated by TCRdb to the early 2020s). A note on the overall study: AZD1222 recipients whose second dose came at about 4 weeks and those whose second dose came at about 12 weeks were combined into one group, since spike-specific TCR depth and breadth did not differ between the two schedules. A total of 230 to 250 trial participants underwent TCR sequencing, of whom about 200 had received two doses of AZD1222 and around 26 had received two doses of the MenACWY control vaccine. Trial participants were enrolled by age into subgroups of 18-55, 56-69 and 70-plus years, and around 150, 28 and 57 TCR-sequenced participants, respectively, were included in these subgroups.

Read against the paper, the sample's time point label means: baseline before first vaccination. Samples from vaccinated people were obtained from the UK trials COV001 and COV002, which included a single-blind randomized controlled phase 2/3 trial of AZD1222 (ChAdOx1 nCoV-19) in healthy adults. For TCRbeta chain sequencing, PBMC samples were collected from trial participants at day 0 and at day 28 after the second dose. Unmatched junction bases come to 9, with V trimmed by 4 bases and J by 1 base. The germline V gene (reference sequence) yields LNHNV for CDR1 and YYDKDF for CDR2. The CDR3 contains 16 residues, cysteine and phenylalanine counted. Left in the record is the CDR3 DNA by itself, 48 bases read in frame from the first base. Regarding this clone: Its specific antigen is unknown. Nothing much larger sits one base from this clone, and base qualities are not available.

General findings and caveats noted by the study authors: The 56-69-year group was small, and its depth increase did not reach significance, likely because of low power. Because no samples from the day 14 peak response were available, repertoires could be characterized only after the peak T cell response. Reportedly, almost half of the unique spike-specific TCRs recognized epitopes lying outside the regions that are mutated in the B.1.351 and B.1.1.7 variants. After two AZD1222 doses, both the breadth and the depth of spike-specific TCRs were significantly higher than at day 0 and than in MenACWY recipients. Participants were mostly white British and included more females than males, and it was suggested by the authors that clonal diversity may have been underestimated. CD4 TCRs associated with the vaccine covered the entire spike protein, and the dominant responses were in regions 160-218 and 743-854. Conclusions about previously exposed vaccinees are limited, since just six or seven AZD1222 recipients were seropositive for SARS-CoV-2 at baseline.

The CDR3 regions of human TCRbeta chains were subjected to immunosequencing. As for how the authors treated the data: TCRs in the repertoires were compared against a reference library of SARS-CoV-2-specific TCRs that had been generated with the MIRA antigen-specificity platform. Breadth meant the fraction of unique TCRs that were SARS-CoV-2-associated, whereas depth meant the fraction of total T cells that were SARS-CoV-2-associated. Each spike-specific TCR was assigned to its reactive spike region and to a CD4 or CD8 class using the MIRA data. Log10-transformed breadth and depth values were compared by one-way ANOVA with Sidak's multiple comparisons tests. TCRdb provides this immuneACCESS table in a form limited to in-frame rearrangements. Some clones are lacking; in checked studies, under half of them reflect an unresolved V gene, and why the rest are absent is not known. V, J and clone size are taken as reported in that table, and D and trimming were inferred from the DNA itself. Counted in this sample were fewer than 120,000 clones; 88% of them appeared once. The ten most abundant clones make up roughly 1.5% of the sample.

The sequencing here drew on peripheral blood, taken on day 0 of AZD1222 vaccination. In this chain, TRBV15 is recombined with TRBJ1-2, with 7 bases in between that match TRBD1. The TCR was taken from an adult in good health. The CDR3 is CATSKGTGTVNYGYTF. The DNA reads TGTGCCACCAGCAAGGGCACCGGGACAGTTAACTATGGCTACACCTTC.